These 25 T cell receptor beta chains came from one sample sequenced in a study of beta chain features in type 1 diabetes. Whole-study findings and limits: Shorter TCRB CDR3s, moderately but significantly so, marked every one of the four CD4+ subsets in Type 1 diabetes patients.

cDNA synthesis used the whole RNA isolate, giving expressed TCRB sequences. The protocol was immunoSEQ multiplex PCR, while the TCRdb copy is restricted to in-frame clones and leaves out a portion. The repertoire includes roughly 240,000 clones, about 23% of them detected once, and around 0.011% sits in the top ten. These receptors have no known antigen. Sequencing was done on a sample of naive CD4+ T cells from blood. Receptor source: a woman aged 25 to 45 with type 1 diabetes.

The rearrangement joins TRBV29-1 to TRBJ2-1; 14 nucleotides agree with TRBD2. Germline lookup yields CDR1 SQVTM and CDR2 ANQGSEA. The CDR3 consists of 16 residues. The V gene end was trimmed by 0 bases and the J gene end by 3 bases; junction bases not matched to a gene: 1. The CDR3 is CSVEEGTSGSYNEQFF. The CDR3, as DNA: TGCAGCGTTGAAGAAGGGACTAGCGGGAGCTACAATGAGCAGTTCTTC.

The rearrangement uses TRBV29-1 and TRBJ2-3, with 7 bases that match TRBD2. The CDR3 contains 14 residues. Germline V gives CDR1 SQVTM, CDR2 ANQGSEA. V lost 4 bases, J lost 5 bases, and 9 bases stayed unmatched. Here the CDR3 reads CSVGGGSGEDTQYF. CDR3 DNA: TGCAGCGTTGGAGGCGGGAGCGGTGAAGATACGCAGTATTTT.

V and J are TRBV28 and TRBJ2-5; D is uncertain. V lost 4 bases to trimming and J lost 1 base, with 4 bases between them. The CDR3 length is 12 residues. The V gene's germline CDR1 is MDHEN and CDR2 SYDVKM. The CDR3 sequence is CASSSSQETQYF. The CDR3 DNA follows: TGTGCCAGCAGTTCTTCCCAAGAGACCCAGTACTTC.

The chain is built from TRBV28 and TRBJ2-5; a weak D match, TRBD2 (5 bases). This CDR3 is built from 10 residues. Per germline, CDR1 MDHEN and CDR2 SYDVKM. The V gene lost 8 bases and the J gene lost 5 bases, with 6 bases spanning the gap. This CDR3 is CASGSETQYF. DNA of the CDR3: TGTGCCAGCGGGAGTGAGACCCAGTACTTC.

This clone was observed a handful of times. In DNA, the CDR3 is TGTGCCAGCAGCCTACAGGGCTTCTACACCTTC. Protein sequence: CASSLQGFYTF. The chain has TRBV5-4 and TRBJ1-2, with TRBD1 as a possible D gene (6 bases). CDR1 and CDR2 (germline): SGHNT, YYREEE (reference sequence). This CDR3 is built from 11 residues. V lost 4 bases to trimming and J lost 10 bases, with 11 bases between them.

In this sample, this clone turned up a few times. V gene TRBV7-3 combines with J gene TRBJ2-3; TRBD2 matches at 12 bases. After removal of 2 bases from V and 1 base from J, the junction contained 7 bases not matched to a gene. This CDR3 comprises 18 residues. Germline V gene lookup returns CDR1 SGHTA and CDR2 FQGTGA. CDR3 bases: TGTGCCAGCAGCTTACAGCTAGCGGGAGGGCCGGGCACAGATACGCAGTATTTT. Its translation: CASSLQLAGGPGTDTQYF.

The chain recombines TRBV5-6 with TRBJ2-7, with D perhaps TRBD1 (6 bases). Germline CDR1 reads SGHDT; CDR2 reads YYEEEE. V gave up 4 bases and J gave up 1 base, with 18 bases separating them. The length of the CDR3 is 16 residues. CDR3 DNA: TGTGCCAGCAGCAAAACAACCACAGGGAATTCCTACGAGCAGTACTTC. Protein sequence: CASSKTTTGNSYEQYF.

This clone was detected only a few times. Other DNA sequences in this specimen translate into the identical CDR3. The CDR3 bases are TGTGCCAGTAGTCCCCTAGCGGAAGAGACCCAGTACTTC. This sequence encodes CASSPLAEETQYF. V usage is TRBV19 and J usage is TRBJ2-5, with 7 positions matching TRBD2. The CDR3 extends over 13 amino acids. Losses at the gene ends were 5 bases for V and 3 bases for J; bases not matched to a gene: 3. Germline V gene data show CDR1 as LNHDA and CDR2 as SQIVND (reference sequence).

The gene calls are TRBV28 and TRBJ1-5; TRBD1 matches 7 bases. J was trimmed by 2 bases and V by 3 bases; bases with no gene match: 10. Germline values: CDR1 MDHEN, CDR2 SYDVKM. The CDR3 is 17 amino acids. In nucleotides, the CDR3 is TGTGCCAGCAGTTTGTCCTACAGGGGTAAGGGCAATCAGCCCCAGCATTTT. It is translated as CASSLSYRGKGNQPQHF. The full variable domain, rest sourced from reference TRBV28 and TRBJ1-5, is DVKVTQSSRYLVKRTGEKVFLECVQDMDHENMFWYRQDPGLGLRLIYFSYDVKMKEKGDIPEGYSVSREKKERFSLILESASTNQTSMYLCASSLSYRGKGNQPQHFGDGTRLSIL.

The sample holds a few counts of this clone. The rearrangement links TRBV30 to TRBJ2-7; 10 bases align to TRBD2. Germline V gene lookup returns CDR1 GTSNPN and CDR2 SVGIG (reference sequence). V trimming: 0 bases; J trimming: 6 bases; junction bases outside the gene matches: 8. The CDR3 spans 15 residues. CDR3 sequence reads: CAWSVFGGLASEQYF. Here the CDR3 DNA reads TGTGCCTGGAGTGTATTTGGGGGACTAGCGAGCGAGCAGTACTTC.

The V and J genes are TRBV25-1 and TRBJ1-1, with TRBD1 matching over 8 bases. Germline assignment: CDR1 MGHDK and CDR2 SYGVNS. V lost 6 bases, J lost 6 bases, and 6 bases stayed unmatched. The CDR3 has 13 amino acids. The CDR3 nucleotides are TGTGCCAGCAGCTTCGACAGGGGAGCTGAAGCTTTCTTT. This sequence encodes CASSFDRGAEAFF.

The table lists this clone with a few counts. Here the CDR3 DNA reads TGCGCCAGCAGCCACAGGAACACTGAAGCTTTCTTT. It codes for CASSHRNTEAFF. This chain uses TRBV4-1 with TRBJ1-1, with D unclear. Germline loops: CDR1 MGHRA, CDR2 YSYEKL. This CDR3 has 12 residues. Trimming removed 3 bases at V and 1 base at J, with 3 bases between.

This clone was detected a few times. This rearrangement joins TRBV7-3 to TRBJ1-2; weak D call: TRBD1 (6 bases). CDR1 SGHTA and CDR2 FQGTGA come from the germline V gene. CDR3 length equals 14 residues. V was shortened by 1 base and J by 6 bases, with 12 bases between the two germline ends. CDR3 coding DNA: TGTGCCAGCAGCTTAAATCCCAGGGGTGATGGCTACACCTTC. Protein sequence: CASSLNPRGDGYTF. The full variable domain, rest sourced from reference TRBV7-3 and TRBJ1-2, is GAGVSQTPSNKVTEKGKYVELRCDPISGHTALYWYRQSLGQGPEFLIYFQGTGAADDSGLPNDRFFAVRPEGSVSTLKIQRTERGDSAVYLCASSLNPRGDGYTFGSGTRLTVV.

This clone came up a few times. The rearrangement uses TRBV6-6 and TRBJ1-5, with 7 positions matching TRBD1. The CDR3 is made up of 15 amino acids. The J segment lost 2 bases and the V segment lost 6 bases, leaving 7 bases of the junction unmatched. Germline CDR1 and CDR2: MNHNY and SVGAGI (reference sequence). CDR3 sequence (DNA): TGTGCCAGCAGAACCTACACAGGGGGCAATCAGCCCCAGCATTTT. Encoded protein: CASRTYTGGNQPQHF.

The sample holds a few counts of this clone. The gene calls are TRBV5-6 and TRBJ1-2; D call uncertain. Germline loops: CDR1 SGHDT, CDR2 YYEEEE. The CDR3 is 15 residues long. Trimming left V 2 bases short and J 0 bases short, with 11 bases between. Here the CDR3 reads CASSFRERPNYGYTF. The CDR3 coding sequence is TGTGCCAGCAGCTTTCGTGAGCGCCCTAACTATGGCTACACCTTC.

This clone was seen a handful of times. The chain is built from TRBV11-2 and TRBJ2-1; D might be TRBD2 (6 bases). V gave up 3 bases and J gave up 7 bases, with 10 bases separating them. Germline CDR1 reads SGHAT; CDR2 reads FQNNGV. The length of the CDR3 is 13 residues. In DNA form, the CDR3 reads TGTGCCAGCAGCTTCCTCCGGGGGAATGAGCAGTTCTTC. Translating gives CASSFLRGNEQFF.

In this sample, this clone turned up a few times. This sequence joins TRBV9 and TRBJ2-3; TRBD1 agrees at 7 bases. Germline V CDR1 and CDR2: SGDLS, YYNGEE. With 4 bases clipped from V and 0 bases from J, the junction kept 5 bases outside the gene matches. The CDR3 is 15 amino acids. The CDR3 nucleotides read TGTGCCAGCAGCAGGGGGACAGTCAGCACAGATACGCAGTATTTT. Its translation is CASSRGTVSTDTQYF.

This clone occurred a few times. This chain joins TRBV29-1 and TRBJ2-3; perhaps TRBD2 as D (5 bases). This CDR3 is 14 amino acids long. The germline V gene has CDR1 SQVTM and CDR2 ANQGSEA. Deletions cut 2 bases from V and 3 bases from J, with 12 bases between. The CDR3 DNA sequence: TGCAGCGTTGAATCCTCCAGGAGGACAGATACGCAGTATTTT. Its translation: CSVESSRRTDTQYF.

There are a few counts of this clone. The V gene is TRBV30, the J gene TRBJ2-7, with D possibly being TRBD2 (6 bases). Germline lookup yields CDR1 GTSNPN and CDR2 SVGIG (reference sequence). The CDR3 is 12 residues long. The germline V and J ends were trimmed by 1 base and 3 bases, with 7 bases remaining between them. DNA of the CDR3: TGTGCCTGGAGTGGGGGACTCTACGAGCAGTACTTC. It specifies CAWSGGLYEQYF.

This clone was detected only a few times. The sample holds other DNA sequences that translate to the same CDR3. The rearrangement joins TRBV28 to TRBJ2-5; no firm D call. The CDR3 is 11 residues long. The ends were cut back, 3 bases at V and 4 bases at J, with 3 bases in the middle. From germline, CDR1 is MDHEN and CDR2 SYDVKM. CDR3 sequence: CASSFRETQYF. In nucleotides, the CDR3 is TGTGCCAGCAGTTTTAGAGAGACCCAGTACTTC.

The chain is built from TRBV5-4 and TRBJ2-5, with 7 bases matching TRBD1. J was trimmed by 1 base and V by 4 bases; bases with no gene match: 7. This CDR3 has 15 residues. Germline CDR1 reads SGHNT; CDR2 reads YYREEE (reference sequence). The CDR3 nucleotides are TGTGCCAGCAGCCCGAAACAGGGGATCCAAGAGACCCAGTACTTC. It encodes CASSPKQGIQETQYF.

In this sample, this clone turned up once. The chain is built from TRBV9 and TRBJ2-7; weak D call: TRBD2 (5 bases). V shed 0 bases and J shed 0 bases, with 16 bases lying between them. Germline V gene data show CDR1 as SGDLS and CDR2 as YYNGEE. The CDR3 has 17 residues. The CDR3 DNA sequence: TGTGCCAGCAGCGTAGGGTTGGTTGCGGGCGGCTCCTACGAGCAGTACTTC. As protein: CASSVGLVAGGSYEQYF.

The J gene is TRBJ2-1, the V gene TRBV5-1; 11 nucleotides line up with TRBD1. V was pared by 4 bases and J by 6 bases, with 9 bases of the junction left unmatched. The CDR3 runs 16 residues. CDR1 SGHRS and CDR2 YFSETQ come from the germline V gene. The CDR3 here is CASSPPSGTGGNEQFF. CDR3 nucleotide sequence: TGCGCCAGCAGCCCCCCCTCCGGGACAGGGGGCAATGAGCAGTTCTTC.

This rearrangement joins TRBV11-2 to TRBJ2-7; D perhaps matches TRBD1 (5 bases). This CDR3 is built from 13 residues. The V end lost 6 bases, the J end lost 3 bases, and 12 bases lay between the germline ends. CDR1 is SGHAT and CDR2 is FQNNGV in the germline V gene. The CDR3 here is CASRSGIRYEQYF. In nucleotides, the CDR3 is TGTGCCAGCAGGTCAGGGATTCGCTACGAGCAGTACTTC.

The V call is TRBV20-1, the J call TRBJ1-1, with D perhaps TRBD1 (5 bases). The CDR3 covers 11 residues. The germline V gene encodes CDR1 DFQATT and CDR2 SNEGSKA (reference sequence). Trimming pared 0 bases from V and 8 bases from J, leaving 7 bases between. CDR3: CSAREGQEAFF. The CDR3 region has the DNA TGCAGTGCTAGAGAGGGGCAAGAAGCTTTCTTT.